These 3 T cell receptor beta chains came from one sample sequenced in a study of T cells in tuberculosis. Using immunoSEQ multiplex PCR, the repertoire was profiled, and TCRdb retains in-frame clones only, with some absent. The repertoire holds under 40,000 clones, with approximately 93% as singletons. Sequencing used PBMCs. These receptors all come from a donor aged 10-29 years with latent tuberculosis or without tuberculosis infection.

The CDR3 DNA reads as TGTGCCATCAGTGAGTCGAGGAGCGGGAATATAGGACTCGAGCAGTTCTTC. Residues: CAISESRSGNIGLEQFF. This chain joins TRBV10-3 and TRBJ2-1, with TRBD2 identical over 7 bases. The CDR3 length is 17 residues. J lost 10 bases, V lost 0 bases, and 15 bases had no gene match. Germline V gives CDR1 ENHRY, CDR2 SYGVKD.

This chain links TRBV10-1 with TRBJ1-2; D gene uncertain. Trimming pared 0 bases from V and 8 bases from J, leaving 16 bases between. The CDR3 is 15 amino acids. In germline, CDR1 is WNHNN, CDR2 SYGVQD (reference sequence). CDR3 region: CASSESAYGSGGYTF. The DNA of the CDR3 is TGCGCCAGCAGTGAGTCGGCTTACGGATCAGGAGGCTACACCTTC.

In DNA, the CDR3 is TGTGCCAGCAGCCCCTCCGCGAGGAGCGGGGGATACAATGAGCAGTTCTTC. It encodes CASSPSARSGGYNEQFF. V gene TRBV7-6 combines with J gene TRBJ2-1, with 8 bases fitting TRBD2. J was trimmed by 4 bases and V by 5 bases; bases with no gene match: 13. The CDR3 spans 17 residues. Germline lookup yields CDR1 SGHVS and CDR2 FNYEAQ.